These 26 T cell receptor beta chains share one sample of origin, sequenced in a study of regulatory T cells in long-lasting Graves disease. To make TCR beta libraries, researchers used iRepertoire HTBI primers and Arm-PCR of CDR3 regions. TCRdb re-analysed the multiplex PCR reads in MiXCR, keeping a single row per CDR3 protein. Here the sample spans 500,000 or so distinct CDR3 sequences, roughly 15% being singletons. The time point here: newly diagnosed GD, antithyroid drugs for less than 3 months. Extracted RNA from PBMCs served as the source of the TCR library. The sample also formed part of further work on T cells in Graves' hyperthyroidism and ophthalmopathy.

Source: peripheral blood mononuclear cells (PBMCs), taken at new diagnosis, from a patient treated with antithyroid drugs. The receptors here all came from a middle-aged man with Graves disease.

This rearrangement joins TRBV19 to TRBJ2-7; a possible D gene is TRBD1 (5 bases). V was pared by 4 bases and J by 1 base, with 11 bases between. The CDR3 length is 14 residues. Germline values: CDR1 LNHDA, CDR2 SQIVND (reference sequence). The CDR3 region has the DNA TGTGCCAGTAGTAAGGGCAGGGCATCCTACGAGCAGTACTTC. Amino acids: CASSKGRASYEQYF.

This clonotype was counted ten times or more. The chain couples TRBV5-1 to TRBJ2-3, with 9 bases lining up with TRBD2. Germline loops: CDR1 SGHRS, CDR2 YFSETQ. This CDR3 has 16 amino acids. J lost 5 bases, V lost 5 bases, and 12 bases had no gene match. CDR3 sequence reads: CASSRQVAGAGDTQYF. As DNA, the CDR3 is TGCGCCAGCAGTCGACAAGTAGCGGGAGCCGGAGATACGCAGTATTTT.

There are many counts of this clonotype. The chain carries TRBV28 and TRBJ2-3; a weak D match, TRBD1 (6 bases). Trimming stripped 5 bases from V and 1 base from J, with 13 bases between. Germline CDR1 and CDR2: MDHEN and SYDVKM. There are 15 residues in the CDR3. The CDR3 bases are TGTGCCAGCAGTCGAACAGGGTTGCGCACAGATACGCAGTATTTT. Translating gives CASSRTGLRTDTQYF.

This clonotype was seen many times. V is TRBV20-1 and J is TRBJ1-2; D is uncertain. CDR1 is DFQATT, CDR2 SNEGSKA, per germline (reference sequence). Trimming removed 6 bases at V and 1 base at J, with 9 bases between. This CDR3 has 12 residues. CDR3 coding DNA: TGCAGTGCCCCAACGGATAACTATGGCTACACCTTC. This encodes CSAPTDNYGYTF.

The sample holds many counts of this clonotype. The V gene is TRBV28, the J gene TRBJ1-5, with D possibly being TRBD1 (6 bases). This CDR3 spans 17 amino acids. The ends were cut back, 6 bases at V and 4 bases at J, with 22 bases in the middle. Germline CDR1 and CDR2: MDHEN and SYDVKM. The CDR3 sequence: CASRGFFYHRVNQPQHF. The CDR3 coding sequence is TGTGCCAGCAGAGGATTTTTCTATCACAGGGTTAATCAGCCCCAGCATTTT.

This clonotype was observed many times. The chain has TRBV5-1 and TRBJ2-2; D is unclear. Germline V lookup: CDR1 SGHRS, CDR2 YFSETQ. The CDR3 has 16 residues. V dropped 0 bases and J dropped 0 bases, with 9 bases sitting between them. The CDR3 loop reads CASSLGVDANTGELFF. CDR3 coding DNA: TGCGCCAGCAGCTTGGGCGTGGACGCGAACACCGGGGAGCTGTTTTTT.

The chain recombines TRBV5-8 with TRBJ2-1, with D unresolved. The V end lost 0 bases, the J end lost 8 bases, and 15 bases lay between the germline ends. The CDR3 is 15 amino acids. The germline V gene encodes CDR1 SGHTS and CDR2 YDEGEE. The CDR3: CASSLGISTGDEQFF. The CDR3 nucleotides are TGTGCCAGCAGCTTGGGAATTTCGACGGGCGATGAGCAGTTCTTC.

In its sample, this clonotype was seen many times. This sequence joins TRBV2 and TRBJ2-7; 9 bases are shared with TRBD1. Unmatched junction bases numbered 6, after V lost 6 bases and J lost 6 bases. Germline CDR1 SNHLY, CDR2 FYNNEI. This CDR3 has 13 residues. The CDR3 nucleotides are TGTGCCAGCAGGGACAGGGGCAAGGGCGAGCAGTACTTC. Protein: CASRDRGKGEQYF.

This chain joins TRBV9 and TRBJ1-2, with a tentative D call TRBD1 (5 bases). Germline V gene data show CDR1 as SGDLS and CDR2 as YYNGEE. The CDR3 is 16 residues long. Trimming left V 3 bases short and J 0 bases short, with 15 bases between. The CDR3: CASSGNNRITNYGYTF. The CDR3, as DNA: TGTGCCAGCAGCGGAAACAACAGGATCACTAACTATGGCTACACCTTC.

This clonotype has at least ten counts. The chain combines TRBV7-2 with TRBJ2-1; 9 bases agree with TRBD2. J was trimmed by 7 bases and V by 2 bases; bases with no gene match: 12. Germline V gene lookup returns CDR1 SGHTA and CDR2 FQGNSA. There are 17 residues in the CDR3. This CDR3 reads CASSLRLAGFGGNEQFF. CDR3 nucleotides: TGTGCCAGCAGCTTACGTCTAGCGGGATTCGGGGGGAATGAGCAGTTCTTC.

This clonotype was seen only a few times. The CDR3 region is CASSPGLAGPPGELFF. CDR3 bases: TGTGCCAGCAGTCCGGGACTAGCGGGACCCCCCGGGGAGCTGTTTTTT. The chain has TRBV12-3 or TRBV12-4 and TRBJ2-2, with 13 bases lining up with TRBD2. The CDR3 contains 16 residues. Unmatched junction bases numbered 6, after V lost 5 bases and J lost 6 bases.

Many counts were recorded for this clonotype. This sequence joins TRBV20-1 and TRBJ2-7; 8 bases map to TRBD2. After removal of 3 bases from V and 4 bases from J, the junction contained 5 bases not matched to a gene. Germline V lookup: CDR1 DFQATT, CDR2 SNEGSKA (reference sequence). There are 13 residues in the CDR3. The CDR3 spells CSARSSGFYEQYF. DNA of the CDR3: TGCAGTGCTAGGTCTAGCGGGTTTTACGAGCAGTACTTC.

The V gene is TRBV12-3 or TRBV12-4, the J gene TRBJ2-1; 13 bases map to TRBD2. J gave up 9 bases and V 6 bases, and 5 bases lay outside the gene matches. The CDR3 spans 14 residues. The chain's CDR3 is CASRTSGRASEQFF. DNA of the CDR3: TGTGCCAGCAGAACTAGCGGGAGGGCGAGTGAGCAGTTCTTC.

This clonotype has a count of ten or more. This chain links TRBV6-1 with TRBJ2-4, with TRBD1 matching 12 bases. The CDR3 has 15 amino acids. CDR1 is MNHNS and CDR2 is SASEGT in the germline V gene. The J segment lost 7 bases and the V segment lost 6 bases, leaving 7 bases of the junction unmatched. This CDR3 is CASSPGQGAMNIQYF. In nucleotides, the CDR3 is TGTGCCAGCAGCCCGGGACAGGGGGCTATGAACATTCAGTACTTC.

This clonotype was picked up many times. The chain joins TRBV9 to TRBJ1-4, with 8 bases matching TRBD1. The germline CDR1 and CDR2 sequences are SGDLS and YYNGEE. The CDR3 loop spans 14 amino acids. The J segment lost 8 bases and the V segment lost 4 bases, leaving 7 bases of the junction unmatched. The CDR3 reads CASSRQGNSEKLFF. CDR3 nucleotides: TGTGCCAGCAGCCGACAGGGGAACAGCGAAAAACTGTTTTTT.

This rearrangement joins TRBV7-2 to TRBJ1-1; tentative D call: TRBD1 (6 bases). Germline assignment: CDR1 SGHTA and CDR2 FQGNSA. The ends were cut back, 5 bases at V and 6 bases at J, with 16 bases in the middle. The CDR3 is 14 residues long. The CDR3, as DNA: TGTGCCAGCAGCCGCACAGGGATTAAGGCTGAAGCTTTCTTT. Protein product: CASSRTGIKAEAFF.

In this sample, this clonotype turned up a few times. The chain links TRBV7-6 to TRBJ2-7; D is possibly TRBD1 or TRBD2 (7 bases each). Trimming removed 5 bases from V and 1 base from J, with 18 bases in between. CDR1 and CDR2 from the germline V gene are SGHVS and FNYEAQ. CDR3 length equals 16 residues. Here the CDR3 reads CASSPGGGTLSYEQYF. CDR3 bases: TGTGCCAGCAGCCCAGGGGGGGGGACGTTATCCTACGAGCAGTACTTC.

This chain connects TRBV29-1 to TRBJ1-2; 8 bases agree with TRBD1. CDR3 length equals 13 residues. Unmatched junction bases numbered 10, after V lost 0 bases and J lost 13 bases. Germline CDR1 is SQVTM and CDR2 is ANQGSEA. The DNA of the CDR3 is TGCAGCGTTGAAGATGATTGGGACAGGTTCTTCACCTTC. The encoded protein is CSVEDDWDRFFTF.

There are many counts of this clonotype. The rearrangement links TRBV3-1 to TRBJ1-2; D uncertain. The CDR3 consists of 13 residues. In germline, CDR1 is LGHDT, CDR2 YNNKEL (reference sequence). Trimming removed 6 bases from V and 8 bases from J, with 16 bases in between. This chain's CDR3 is CASSDAATNGYTF. DNA of the CDR3: TGTGCCAGCAGTGACGCGGCAACAAACGGCTACACCTTC.

The table lists this clonotype with many counts. The genes are TRBV28 and TRBJ1-2; D unclear. With 10 bases removed from V and 5 bases from J, the gap between germline ends came to 11 bases. CDR1 MDHEN and CDR2 SYDVKM come from the germline V gene. The CDR3 extends over 11 amino acids. The CDR3 reads CATLEGYGYTF. The CDR3 DNA reads TGTGCCACCCTGGAAGGTTATGGCTACACCTTC.

This clonotype was seen a handful of times. This chain connects TRBV19 to TRBJ2-6; 11 positions agree with TRBD1. The V segment lost 6 bases and the J segment 0 bases; nucleotides outside the gene matches: 7. Germline-derived CDR1 and CDR2 are LNHDA and SQIVND (reference sequence). The length of the CDR3 is 18 residues. As DNA, the CDR3 is TGTGCCAGTAGGATCCCCGGGACAGGGGGCTCTGGGGCCAACGTCCTGACTTTC. This translates into CASRIPGTGGSGANVLTF.

This clonotype was seen once. A much larger clone lies a single base off, so this may be a read error. The V gene is TRBV5-1, the J gene TRBJ2-5; TRBD1 or TRBD2 may be the D gene (6 bases each). CDR1 is SGHRS and CDR2 is YFSETQ in the germline V gene. The CDR3 spans 17 residues. V was pared by 4 bases and J by 11 bases, with 30 bases between. The CDR3, as DNA: TGCGCCAGCAGCCGGGGGCCTGAGACCCTGGGGAATAATGAGCAGTACTTC. Amino acid sequence: CASSRGPETLGNNEQYF. Supplemented by reference TRBV5-1 and TRBJ2-5, the full variable domain reads KAGVTQTPRYLIKTRGQQVTLSCSPISGHRSVSWYQQTPGQGLQFLFEYFSETQRNKGNFPGRFSGRQFSNSRSEMNVSTLELGDSALYLCASSRGPETLGNNEQYFGPGTRLLVL.

There are many counts of this clonotype. V gene TRBV27 combines with J gene TRBJ1-5; the match to TRBD1 covers 7 bases. Unmatched junction bases numbered 7, after V lost 8 bases and J lost 6 bases. The CDR3 has 13 amino acids. From germline, CDR1 is MNHEY and CDR2 SMNVEV (reference sequence). The CDR3 reads CASRNRGGQPQHF. The CDR3 DNA is TGTGCCAGCCGGAACAGGGGTGGTCAGCCCCAGCATTTT.

This clonotype was counted at least ten times. The V gene is TRBV18, the J gene TRBJ2-7; D perhaps matches TRBD2 (5 bases). Trimming removed 8 bases at V and 6 bases at J, with 20 bases between. The germline V gene has CDR1 KGHSH and CDR2 LQKENI. The CDR3 is 14 amino acids. The CDR3 bases are TGTGCCAGCACCGACGGGGTCGGTCCTGGCGAGCAGTACTTC. Its protein product is CASTDGVGPGEQYF.

The DNA of the CDR3 is TGTGCCAGCAGTACAACTAGCGGGAGGGCCGAGCAGTACTTC. Translation: CASSTTSGRAEQYF. The chain carries TRBV6-1 and TRBJ2-7, with 13 bases lining up with TRBD2. V shed 5 bases, J shed 6 bases, and the junction held 4 bases outside the gene matches. In germline, CDR1 is MNHNS, CDR2 SASEGT. The CDR3 runs to 14 residues.

The gene calls are TRBV20-1 and TRBJ2-7; 9 bases align to TRBD2. The CDR3 spans 15 residues. The V gene's germline CDR1 is DFQATT and CDR2 SNEGSKA (reference sequence). Losses at the gene ends were 2 bases for V and 4 bases for J; bases not matched to a gene: 9. CDR3 sequence: CSARFSASGTYEQYF. Written as DNA, the CDR3 is TGCAGTGCTAGATTTTCGGCTAGCGGGACTTACGAGCAGTACTTC.